Given below is one T cell receptor beta chain in context. V lost 8 bases, J lost 13 bases, and 9 bases stayed unmatched. The length of the CDR3 is 13 residues. Germline values: CDR1 LNHDA, CDR2 SQIVND (reference sequence). The entry originates in a study of cytomegalovirus exposure and HLA in healthy donors. The table came from immunoSEQ multiplex PCR; TCRdb's copy has only in-frame clones and leaves some out. The table includes about 130,000 clones, under 90% detected once. The chain combines TRBV19 with TRBJ1-6, with 9 bases identical to TRBD1. The source is a man aged 30-40 years in good health and CMV-seronegative. Material for sequencing was PBMCs. In DNA, the CDR3 is TGTGCCAGTTCCGAGACAGGGGGTAGTCCCCTCCACTTT. Translation gives CASSETGGSPLHF.